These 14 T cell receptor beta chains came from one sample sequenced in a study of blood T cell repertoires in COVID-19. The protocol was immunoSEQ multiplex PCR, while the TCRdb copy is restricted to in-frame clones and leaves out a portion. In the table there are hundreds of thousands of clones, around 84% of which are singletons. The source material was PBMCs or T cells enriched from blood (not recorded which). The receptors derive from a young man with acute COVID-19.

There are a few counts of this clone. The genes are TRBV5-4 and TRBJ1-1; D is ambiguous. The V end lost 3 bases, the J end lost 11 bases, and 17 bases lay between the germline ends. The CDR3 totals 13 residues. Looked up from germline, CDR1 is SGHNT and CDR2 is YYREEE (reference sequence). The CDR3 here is CASSSTESNRAFF. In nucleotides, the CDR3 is TGTGCCAGCAGCTCAACAGAGTCTAATAGGGCTTTCTTT.

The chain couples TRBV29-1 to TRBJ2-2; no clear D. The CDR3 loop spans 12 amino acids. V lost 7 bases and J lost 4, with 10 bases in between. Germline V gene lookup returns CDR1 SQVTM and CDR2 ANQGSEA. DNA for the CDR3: TGCAGCGCCTGGGCAGGCACCGGGGAGCTGTTTTTT. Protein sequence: CSAWAGTGELFF.

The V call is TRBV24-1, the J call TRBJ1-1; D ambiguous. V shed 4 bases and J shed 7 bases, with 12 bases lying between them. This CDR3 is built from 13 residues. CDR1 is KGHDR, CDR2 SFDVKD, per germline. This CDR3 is CATSDELQYEAFF. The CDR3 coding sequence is TGTGCCACCAGTGACGAGCTACAGTATGAAGCTTTCTTT.

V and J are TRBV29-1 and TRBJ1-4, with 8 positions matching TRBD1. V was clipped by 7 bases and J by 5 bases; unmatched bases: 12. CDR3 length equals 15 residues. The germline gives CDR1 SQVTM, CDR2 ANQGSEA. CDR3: CSARQGSSPNEKLFF. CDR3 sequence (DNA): TGCAGCGCACGACAGGGGTCGTCCCCGAATGAAAAACTGTTTTTT. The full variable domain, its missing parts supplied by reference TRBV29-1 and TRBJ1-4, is SAVISQKPSRDICQRGTSLTIQCQVDSQVTMMFWYRQQPGQSLTLIATANQGSEATYESGFVIDKFPISRPNLTFSTLTVSNMSPEDSSIYLCSARQGSSPNEKLFFGSGTQLSVL.

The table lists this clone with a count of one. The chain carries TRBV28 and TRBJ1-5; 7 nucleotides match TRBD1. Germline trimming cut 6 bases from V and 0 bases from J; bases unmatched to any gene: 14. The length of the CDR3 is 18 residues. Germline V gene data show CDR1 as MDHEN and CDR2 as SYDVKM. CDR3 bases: TGTGCCAGCAGCCTAGGGGGCGGCGGTGGCGGTAGCAATCAGCCCCAGCATTTT. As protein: CASSLGGGGGGSNQPQHF.

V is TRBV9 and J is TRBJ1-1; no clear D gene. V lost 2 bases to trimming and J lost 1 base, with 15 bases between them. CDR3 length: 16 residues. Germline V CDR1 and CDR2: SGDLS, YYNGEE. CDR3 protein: CASSVLGNSQNTEAFF. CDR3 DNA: TGTGCCAGCAGCGTTTTGGGTAACAGTCAGAACACTGAAGCTTTCTTT.

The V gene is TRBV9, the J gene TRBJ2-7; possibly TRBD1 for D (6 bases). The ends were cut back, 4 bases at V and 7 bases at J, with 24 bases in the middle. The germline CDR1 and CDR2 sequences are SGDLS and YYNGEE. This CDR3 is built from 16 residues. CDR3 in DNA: TGTGCCAGCAGCCTCCCCGGGTGGGATCCAGGGGAAGAGCAGTACGTC. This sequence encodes CASSLPGWDPGEEQYV.

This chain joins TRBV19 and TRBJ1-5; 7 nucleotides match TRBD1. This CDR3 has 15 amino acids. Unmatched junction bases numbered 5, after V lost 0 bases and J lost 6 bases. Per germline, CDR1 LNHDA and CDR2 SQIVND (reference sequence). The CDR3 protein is CASSIDRDRSQPQHF. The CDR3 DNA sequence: TGTGCCAGTAGTATAGATAGGGACAGATCTCAGCCCCAGCATTTT.

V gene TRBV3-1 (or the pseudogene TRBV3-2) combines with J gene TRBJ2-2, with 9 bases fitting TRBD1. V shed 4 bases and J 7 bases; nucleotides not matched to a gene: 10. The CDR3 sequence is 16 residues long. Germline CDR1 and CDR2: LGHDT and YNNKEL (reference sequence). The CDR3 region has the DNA TGTGCCAGCAGCCCCCCCGAGGGACAGGGTAACGGGGAGCTGTTTTTT. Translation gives CASSPPEGQGNGELFF.

The CDR3 DNA reads TGTGCCAGCAGCCCCCAGGGGATTATCCGTCGGGGAGAGGCCGGGGAGCTGTTTTTT. Its protein product is CASSPQGIIRRGEAGELFF. The rearrangement uses TRBV5-8 and TRBJ2-2, with a weak D call TRBD1 (6 bases). The CDR3 sequence is 19 residues long. Trimming stripped 4 bases from V and 6 bases from J, with 28 bases between. CDR1 SGHTS and CDR2 YDEGEE come from the germline V gene. The variable domain in full, completed from reference TRBV5-8 and TRBJ2-2, reads EAGVTQSPTHLIKTRGQQATLRCSPISGHTSVYWYQQALGLGLQFLLWYDEGEERNRGNFPPRFSGRQFPNYSSELNVNALELEDSALYLCASSPQGIIRRGEAGELFFGEGSRLTVL.

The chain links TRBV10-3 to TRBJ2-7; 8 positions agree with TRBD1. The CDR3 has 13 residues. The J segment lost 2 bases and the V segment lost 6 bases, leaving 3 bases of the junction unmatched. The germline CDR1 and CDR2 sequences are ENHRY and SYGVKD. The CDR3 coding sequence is TGTGCCATCAGGGGACAGGACACCTACGAGCAGTACGTC. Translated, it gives CAIRGQDTYEQYV.

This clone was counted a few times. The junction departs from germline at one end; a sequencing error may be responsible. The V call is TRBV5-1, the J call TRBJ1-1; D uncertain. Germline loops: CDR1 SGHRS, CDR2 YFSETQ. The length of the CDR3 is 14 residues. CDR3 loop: CASKRARENTEAFF. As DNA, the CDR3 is TGTGCCAGCAAACGGGCTCGGGAGAACACTGAAGCTTTCTTT.

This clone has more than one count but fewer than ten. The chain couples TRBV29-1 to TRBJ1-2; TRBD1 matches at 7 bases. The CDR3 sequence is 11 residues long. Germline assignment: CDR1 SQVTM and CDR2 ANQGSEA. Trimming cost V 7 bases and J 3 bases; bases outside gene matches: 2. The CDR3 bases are TGCAGCGGACAGGGATACTATGGCTACACCTTC. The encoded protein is CSGQGYYGYTF.

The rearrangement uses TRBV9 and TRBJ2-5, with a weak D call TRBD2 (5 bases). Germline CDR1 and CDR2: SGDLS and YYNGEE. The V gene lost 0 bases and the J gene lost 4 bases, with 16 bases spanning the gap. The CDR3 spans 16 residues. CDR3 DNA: TGTGCCAGCAGCGTAGCGCCGGGCGGGCTTTTAGAGACCCAGTACTTC. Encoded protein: CASSVAPGGLLETQYF.